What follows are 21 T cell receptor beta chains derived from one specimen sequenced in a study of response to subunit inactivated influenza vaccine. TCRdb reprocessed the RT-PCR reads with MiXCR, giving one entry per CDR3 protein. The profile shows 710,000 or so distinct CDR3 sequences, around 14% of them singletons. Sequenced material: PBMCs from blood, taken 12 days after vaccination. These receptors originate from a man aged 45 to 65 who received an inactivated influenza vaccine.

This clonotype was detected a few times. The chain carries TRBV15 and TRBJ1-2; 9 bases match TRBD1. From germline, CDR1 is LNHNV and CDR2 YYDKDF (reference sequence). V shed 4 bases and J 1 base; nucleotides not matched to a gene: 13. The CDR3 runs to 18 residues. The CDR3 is CATSNPPPGQGVNYGYTF. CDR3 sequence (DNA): TGTGCCACCAGCAATCCCCCCCCGGGACAGGGTGTTAACTATGGCTACACCTTC.

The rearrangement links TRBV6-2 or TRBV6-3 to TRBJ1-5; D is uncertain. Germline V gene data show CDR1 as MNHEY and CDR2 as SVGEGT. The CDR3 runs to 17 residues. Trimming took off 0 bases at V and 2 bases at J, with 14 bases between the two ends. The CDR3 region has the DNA TGTGCCAGCAGTTACTCGAGAGGATCTGAGGGCAATCAGCCCCAGCATTTT. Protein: CASSYSRGSEGNQPQHF.

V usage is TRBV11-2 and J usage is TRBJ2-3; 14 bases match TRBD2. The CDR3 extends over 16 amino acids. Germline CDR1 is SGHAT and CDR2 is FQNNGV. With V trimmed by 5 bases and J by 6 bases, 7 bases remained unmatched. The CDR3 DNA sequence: TGTGCCAGCAGCCGAAGACTAGCGGGGGGGTGGGATACGCAGTATTTT. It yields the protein CASSRRLAGGWDTQYF.

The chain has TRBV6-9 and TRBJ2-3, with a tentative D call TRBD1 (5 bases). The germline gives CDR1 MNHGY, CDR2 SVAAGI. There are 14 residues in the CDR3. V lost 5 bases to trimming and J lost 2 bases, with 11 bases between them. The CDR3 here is CASSINRNTDTQYF. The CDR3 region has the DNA TGTGCCAGCAGTATTAACAGGAACACAGATACGCAGTATTTT.

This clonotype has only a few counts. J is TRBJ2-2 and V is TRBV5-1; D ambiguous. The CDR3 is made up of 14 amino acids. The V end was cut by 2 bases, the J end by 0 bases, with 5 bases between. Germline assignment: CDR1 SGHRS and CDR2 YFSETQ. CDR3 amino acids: CASSFSANTGELFF. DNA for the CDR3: TGCGCCAGCAGCTTTTCCGCGAACACCGGGGAGCTGTTTTTT.

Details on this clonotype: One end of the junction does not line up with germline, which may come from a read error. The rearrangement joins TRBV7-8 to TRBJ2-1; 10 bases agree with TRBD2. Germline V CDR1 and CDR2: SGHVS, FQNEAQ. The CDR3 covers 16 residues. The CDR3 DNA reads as TGTGCCAGCAAAATGGAGAGCGGGAGGGCCCTCAATGAGCATTTCTTC. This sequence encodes CASKMESGRALNEHFF.

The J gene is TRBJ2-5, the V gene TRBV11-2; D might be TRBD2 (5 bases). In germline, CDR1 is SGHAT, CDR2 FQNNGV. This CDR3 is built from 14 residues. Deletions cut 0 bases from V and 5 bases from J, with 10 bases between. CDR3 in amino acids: CASSLEWTGETQYF. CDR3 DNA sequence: TGTGCCAGCAGCTTAGAGTGGACTGGGGAGACCCAGTACTTC.

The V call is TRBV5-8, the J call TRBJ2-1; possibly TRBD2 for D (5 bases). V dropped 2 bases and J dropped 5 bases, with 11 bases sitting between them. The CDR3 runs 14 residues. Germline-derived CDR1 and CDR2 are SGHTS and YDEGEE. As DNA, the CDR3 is TGTGCCAGCAGCTTACTAGGCGGAAACAATGAGCAGTTCTTC. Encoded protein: CASSLLGGNNEQFF.

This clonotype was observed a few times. For the CDR3, the DNA is TGTGCCAGCAGTCTTGACAGGGGGCTAAGCCAAGAGACCCAGTACTTC. Protein sequence: CASSLDRGLSQETQYF. The chain employs TRBV12-3 or TRBV12-4 and TRBJ2-5; 10 bases are a match to TRBD1. The CDR3 loop spans 16 amino acids. J lost 1 base, V lost 5 bases, and 7 bases had no gene match.

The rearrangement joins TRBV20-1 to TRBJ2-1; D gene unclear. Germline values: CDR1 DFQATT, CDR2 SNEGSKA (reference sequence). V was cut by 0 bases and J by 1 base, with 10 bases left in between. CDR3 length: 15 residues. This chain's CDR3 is CSARDLGGSYNEQFF. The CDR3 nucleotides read TGCAGTGCTAGAGACCTCGGTGGATCCTACAATGAGCAGTTCTTC.

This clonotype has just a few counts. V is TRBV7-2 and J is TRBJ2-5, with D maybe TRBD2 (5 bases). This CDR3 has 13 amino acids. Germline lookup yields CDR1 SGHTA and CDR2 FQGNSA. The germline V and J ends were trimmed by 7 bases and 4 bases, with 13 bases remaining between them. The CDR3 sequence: CASTSRGLETQYF. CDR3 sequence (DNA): TGTGCCAGCACCAGTCGGGGTCTAGAGACCCAGTACTTC. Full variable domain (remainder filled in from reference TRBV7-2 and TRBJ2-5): GAGVSQSPSNKVTEKGKDVELRCDPISGHTALYWYRQSLGQGLEFLIYFQGNSAPDKSGLPSDRFSAERTGGSVSTLTIQRTQQEDSAVYLCASTSRGLETQYFGPGTRLLVL.

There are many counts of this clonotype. CDR3 nucleotides: TGTGCCAGCAGTCTAACAGGGTATAGGCAGCCCCAGCATTTT. Its protein product is CASSLTGYRQPQHF. J is TRBJ1-5 and V is TRBV12-3 or TRBV12-4, with D maybe TRBD1 (6 bases). Trimming took 5 bases from V and 7 from J, leaving 15 bases between them. This CDR3 has 14 residues.

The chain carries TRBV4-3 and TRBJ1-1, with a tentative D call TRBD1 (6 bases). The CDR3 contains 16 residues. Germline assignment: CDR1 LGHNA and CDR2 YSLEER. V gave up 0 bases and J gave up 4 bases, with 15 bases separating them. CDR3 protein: CASSQDVGGSSTEAFF. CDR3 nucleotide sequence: TGCGCCAGCAGCCAAGATGTTGGGGGCAGTAGCACTGAAGCTTTCTTT.

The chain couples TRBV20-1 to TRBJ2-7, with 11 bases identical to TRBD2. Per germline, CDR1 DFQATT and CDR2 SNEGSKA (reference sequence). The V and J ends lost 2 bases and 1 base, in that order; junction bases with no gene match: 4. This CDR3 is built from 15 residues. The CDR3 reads CSARQTSGISYEQYF. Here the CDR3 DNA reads TGCAGTGCTAGACAGACTAGCGGGATTTCCTACGAGCAGTACTTC.

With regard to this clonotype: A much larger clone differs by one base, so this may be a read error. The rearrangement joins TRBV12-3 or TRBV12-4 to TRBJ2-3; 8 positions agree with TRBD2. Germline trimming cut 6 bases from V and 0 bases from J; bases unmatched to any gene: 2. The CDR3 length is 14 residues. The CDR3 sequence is CASSVAGSTDTQYF. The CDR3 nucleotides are TGTGCCAGCAGCGTAGCGGGAAGCACAGATACGCAGTATTTT.

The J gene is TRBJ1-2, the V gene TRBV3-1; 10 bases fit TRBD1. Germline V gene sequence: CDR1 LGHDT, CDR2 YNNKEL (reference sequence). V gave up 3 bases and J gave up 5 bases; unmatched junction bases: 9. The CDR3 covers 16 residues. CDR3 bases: TGTGCCAGCAGCCAGATTCCAGGGACAGGGGAATATGGCTACACCTTC. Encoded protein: CASSQIPGTGEYGYTF.

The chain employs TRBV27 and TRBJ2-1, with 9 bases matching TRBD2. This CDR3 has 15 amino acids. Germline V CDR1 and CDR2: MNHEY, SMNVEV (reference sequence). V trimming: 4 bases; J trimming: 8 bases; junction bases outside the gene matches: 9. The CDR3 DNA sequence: TGTGCCAGCAGTTGGGGTGGTAGCGGGAGCTATGAGCAGTTCTTC. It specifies CASSWGGSGSYEQFF.

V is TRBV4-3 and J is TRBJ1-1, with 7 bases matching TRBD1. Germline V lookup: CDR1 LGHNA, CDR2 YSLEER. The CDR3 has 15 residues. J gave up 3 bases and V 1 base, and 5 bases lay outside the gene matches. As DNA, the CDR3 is TGCGCCAGCAGCCAAGCCGTAGGGGGCTACACTGAAGCTTTCTTT. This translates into CASSQAVGGYTEAFF.

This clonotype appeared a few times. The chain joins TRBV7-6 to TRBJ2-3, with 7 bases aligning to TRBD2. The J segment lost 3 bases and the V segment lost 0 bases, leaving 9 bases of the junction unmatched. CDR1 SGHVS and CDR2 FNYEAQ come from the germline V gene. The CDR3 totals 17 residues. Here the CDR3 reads CASSLAGGRAKTDTQYF. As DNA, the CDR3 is TGTGCCAGCAGCTTAGCGGGTGGGAGGGCCAAGACAGATACGCAGTATTTT. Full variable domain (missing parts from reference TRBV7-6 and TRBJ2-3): GAGVSQSPRYKVTKRGQDVALRCDPISGHVSLYWYRQALGQGPEFLTYFNYEAQQDKSGLPNDRFSAERPEGSISTLTIQRTEQRDSAMYRCASSLAGGRAKTDTQYFGPGTRLTVL.

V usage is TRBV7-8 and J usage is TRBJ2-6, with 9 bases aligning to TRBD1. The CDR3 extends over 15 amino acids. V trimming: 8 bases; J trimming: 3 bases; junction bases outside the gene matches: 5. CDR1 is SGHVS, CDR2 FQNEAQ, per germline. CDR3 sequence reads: CASGGQGFGANVLTF. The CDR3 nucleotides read TGTGCCAGCGGCGGACAGGGGTTTGGGGCCAACGTCCTGACTTTC.

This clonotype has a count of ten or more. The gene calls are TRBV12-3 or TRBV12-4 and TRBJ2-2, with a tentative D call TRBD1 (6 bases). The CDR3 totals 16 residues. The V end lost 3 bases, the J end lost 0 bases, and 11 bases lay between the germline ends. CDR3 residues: CASSLTGQTNTGELFF. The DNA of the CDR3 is TGTGCCAGCAGTTTGACAGGCCAGACGAACACCGGGGAGCTGTTTTTT.